This T cell receptor (beta chain) comes out of a study of cytomegalovirus exposure and HLA in healthy donors. This clone has more than one count but fewer than ten. The PCR contained 60 Vbeta and 13 Jbeta primers. The table came from immunoSEQ multiplex PCR; TCRdb's copy has only in-frame clones and leaves some out. The profile shows 150,000 to 200,000 clones, over 65% of them singletons. Donors showed nominal health when sampled, although they likely had unrecorded immune exposures. Trimming pared 8 bases from V and 0 bases from J, leaving 14 bases between. The CDR3 totals 14 residues. Germline values: CDR1 PRHDT, CDR2 FYEKMQ (reference sequence).

This sequence joins TRBV13 and TRBJ2-7; D perhaps matches TRBD2 (5 bases). The sequenced material came from PBMCs. The clonotype comes from a woman in her thirties or forties in good health and CMV-seropositive. The CDR3 nucleotides read TGTGCCAGCCGGTCATGGGGAGACTCCTACGAGCAGTACTTC. Protein sequence: CASRSWGDSYEQYF.